This TCR beta chain was recorded in a study of blood T cell repertoires in COVID-19. Sequencing was performed with immunoSEQ multiplex PCR; in TCRdb, only in-frame clones are kept and a portion is missing. The repertoire has about 210,000 clones, more than 75% of them found once; the top ten carry about 5%. The source is a woman in her sixties or seventies with COVID-19, enrolled during active disease. The specimen was peripheral blood.

The DNA for the CDR3 is TGTGCCAGCAGTTACGGGACAGGGTCGTTCAACGAGCAGTACTTC. Its translation: CASSYGTGSFNEQYF. The rearrangement links TRBV6-6 to TRBJ2-7; TRBD1 agrees at 9 bases. Germline loops: CDR1 MNHNY, CDR2 SVGAGI (reference sequence). The length of the CDR3 is 15 residues. The ends lost 2 bases at V and 5 bases at J; junction bases unmatched: 7.